Listed here are 5 T cell receptor beta chains from one sample, sequenced in a study of T-cell reconstitution after alpha-beta-depleted transplantation in children. It was with unique molecular identifiers that the TCRbeta library was prepared. TCRdb re-derived calls from the PCR reads in MiXCR, one entry per CDR3 protein. The sample lists some 350,000 distinct CDR3 sequences, about 16% occurring once. The sequencing here drew on PBMCs, mostly from graft donor cells, taken 360 days after TCRalphabeta/CD19-depleted stem cell transplant. The receptor source for this set is a male patient between 2 and 10 years old who had a stem cell transplant for acute lymphoblastic leukemia, so the T cells may come from the graft donor.

The rearrangement links TRBV12-3 or TRBV12-4 to TRBJ1-4, with D possibly TRBD1 on 6 matching bases. The CDR3 is 14 amino acids. The V and J ends lost 1 base and 10 bases respectively, with 13 bases between them. Written as DNA, the CDR3 is TGTGCCAGCAGTTTAGGGGGGCACGGGGGAAAACTGTTTTTT. Translation gives CASSLGGHGGKLFF.

This clonotype was seen a few times. The V call is TRBV29-1, the J call TRBJ2-3, with D tentatively TRBD2 (6 bases). Between the trimmed V and J ends, which lost 1 base and 2 bases, there was a span of 10 bases. The CDR3 extends over 14 amino acids. Per germline, CDR1 SQVTM and CDR2 ANQGSEA. CDR3 in amino acids: CSVEAGAYTDTQYF. The CDR3 DNA reads TGCAGCGTTGAAGCGGGAGCCTACACAGATACGCAGTATTTT.

This rearrangement joins TRBV29-1 to TRBJ1-6; TRBD1 matches 7 bases. V lost 4 bases and J lost 8; bases outside the gene matches: 5. This CDR3 is built from 13 residues. The V gene's germline CDR1 is SQVTM and CDR2 ANQGSEA. CDR3 bases: TGCAGCGTTGGGACAGGAGGAGATTCACCCCTCCACTTT. It codes for CSVGTGGDSPLHF.

The chain joins TRBV25-1 to TRBJ1-4, with a possible D match to TRBD1 (5 bases). Germline V gives CDR1 MGHDK, CDR2 SYGVNS. Trimming took 0 bases from V and 7 from J, leaving 18 bases between them. The CDR3 covers 17 residues. For the CDR3, the DNA is TGTGCCAGCAGTGAATATGGGGGGGGAAGGATTACTGAAAAACTGTTTTTT. Its protein product is CASSEYGGGRITEKLFF.

The rearrangement joins TRBV28 to TRBJ2-1; TRBD2 aligns across 12 bases. V gave up 2 bases and J gave up 1 base; unmatched junction bases: 9. The CDR3 is 19 residues long. The germline V gene has CDR1 MDHEN and CDR2 SYDVKM. CDR3 sequence: CASSLGTSGRRISYNEQFF. In DNA, the CDR3 is TGTGCCAGCAGTTTAGGTACTAGCGGGAGGCGGATATCCTACAATGAGCAGTTCTTC.